This T cell receptor (beta chain) was obtained from a study of T cells after posttransplantation cyclophosphamide. Treatment was busulfan-fludarabine conditioning, a marrow graft, and cyclophosphamide on days +3 and +4. This table comes from immunoSEQ multiplex PCR, and its TCRdb copy is limited to in-frame clones, with some not included. The sample shows about 43,000 clones, 90% of them seen only once. Germline assignment: CDR1 SGHAT and CDR2 FQNNGV. The CDR3 sequence is 13 residues long. V lost 1 base, J lost 9 bases, and 2 bases stayed unmatched. This chain uses TRBV11-2 with TRBJ2-1; 8 bases line up with TRBD2. The TCR originated in a male patient aged 55 to 69 who received an allogeneic stem cell transplant from a related donor and was CMV-positive. The graft donor may account for some of the T cells. The specimen comprised PBMCs, sampled around 67 days after allogeneic stem cell transplant with posttransplant cyclophosphamide. CDR3 residues: CASSLVLAGEQFF. In DNA, the CDR3 is TGTGCCAGCAGCTTAGTCCTAGCGGGTGAGCAGTTCTTC.